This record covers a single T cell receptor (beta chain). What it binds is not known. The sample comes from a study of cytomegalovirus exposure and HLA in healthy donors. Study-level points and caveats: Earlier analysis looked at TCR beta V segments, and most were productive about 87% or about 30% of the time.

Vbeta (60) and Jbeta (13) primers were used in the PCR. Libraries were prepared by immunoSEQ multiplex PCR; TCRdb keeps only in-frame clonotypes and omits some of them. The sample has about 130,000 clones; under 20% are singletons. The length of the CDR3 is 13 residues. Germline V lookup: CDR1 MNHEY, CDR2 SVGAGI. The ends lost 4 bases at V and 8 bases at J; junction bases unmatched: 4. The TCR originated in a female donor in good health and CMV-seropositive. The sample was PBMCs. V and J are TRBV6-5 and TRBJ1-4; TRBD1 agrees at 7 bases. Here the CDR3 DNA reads TGTGCCAGCAGTTCCCAGGGGGAGGAAAAACTGTTTTTT. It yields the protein CASSSQGEEKLFF.